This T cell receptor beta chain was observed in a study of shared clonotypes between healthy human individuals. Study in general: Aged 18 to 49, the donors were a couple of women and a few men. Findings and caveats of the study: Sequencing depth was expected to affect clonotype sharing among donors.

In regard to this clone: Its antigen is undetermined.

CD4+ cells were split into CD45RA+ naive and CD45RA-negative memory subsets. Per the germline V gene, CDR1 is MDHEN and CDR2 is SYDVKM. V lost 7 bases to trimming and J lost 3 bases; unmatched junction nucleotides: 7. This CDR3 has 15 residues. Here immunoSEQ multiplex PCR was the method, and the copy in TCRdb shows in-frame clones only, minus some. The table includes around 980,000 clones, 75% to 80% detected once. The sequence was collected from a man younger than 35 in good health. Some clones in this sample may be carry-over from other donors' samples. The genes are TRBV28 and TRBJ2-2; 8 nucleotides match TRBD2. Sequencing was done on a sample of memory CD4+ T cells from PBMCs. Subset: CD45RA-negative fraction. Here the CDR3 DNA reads TGTGCCAGCATCGTCGGGAGGGCCTACACCGGGGAGCTGTTTTTT. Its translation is CASIVGRAYTGELFF.